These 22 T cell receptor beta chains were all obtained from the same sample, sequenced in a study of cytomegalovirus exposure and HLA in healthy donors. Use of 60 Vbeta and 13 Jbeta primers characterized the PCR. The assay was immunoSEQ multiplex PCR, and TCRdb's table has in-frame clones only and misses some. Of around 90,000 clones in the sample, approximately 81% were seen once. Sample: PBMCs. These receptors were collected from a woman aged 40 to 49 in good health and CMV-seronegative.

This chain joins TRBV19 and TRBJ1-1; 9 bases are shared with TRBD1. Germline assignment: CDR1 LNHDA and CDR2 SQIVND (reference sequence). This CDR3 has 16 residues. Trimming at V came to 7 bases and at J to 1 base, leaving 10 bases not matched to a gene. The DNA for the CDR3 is TGTGCCAGTAAGGACAGGGGCCGAGCAGGGAACACTGAAGCTTTCTTT. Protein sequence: CASKDRGRAGNTEAFF. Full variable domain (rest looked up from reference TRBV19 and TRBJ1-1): DGGITQSPKYLFRKEGQNVTLSCEQNLNHDAMYWYRQDPGQGLRLIYYSQIVNDFQKGDIAEGYSVSREKKESFPLTVTSAQKNPTAFYLCASKDRGRAGNTEAFFGQGTRLTVV.

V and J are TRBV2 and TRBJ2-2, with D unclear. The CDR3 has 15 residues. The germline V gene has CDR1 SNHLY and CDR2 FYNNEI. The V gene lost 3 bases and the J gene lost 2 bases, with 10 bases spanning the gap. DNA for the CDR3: TGTGCCAGCAGTGACAGGTCCTACAACACCGGGGAGCTGTTTTTT. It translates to CASSDRSYNTGELFF. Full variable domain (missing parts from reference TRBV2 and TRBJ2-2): EPEVTQTPSHQVTQMGQEVILRCVPISNHLYFYWYRQILGQKVEFLVSFYNNEISEKSEIFDDQFSVERPDGSNFTLKIRSTKLEDSAMYFCASSDRSYNTGELFFGEGSRLTVL.

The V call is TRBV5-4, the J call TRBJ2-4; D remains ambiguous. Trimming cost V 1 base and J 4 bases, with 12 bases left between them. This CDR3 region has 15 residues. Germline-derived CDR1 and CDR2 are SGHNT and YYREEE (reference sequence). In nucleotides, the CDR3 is TGTGCCAGCAGCTTGAGTGCGGATGTAAAAAACATTCAGTACTTC. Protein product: CASSLSADVKNIQYF.

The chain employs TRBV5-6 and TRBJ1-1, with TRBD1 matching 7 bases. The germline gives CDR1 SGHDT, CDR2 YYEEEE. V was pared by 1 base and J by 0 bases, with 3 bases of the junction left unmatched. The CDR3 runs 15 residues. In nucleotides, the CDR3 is TGTGCCAGCAGCTTGTTAGGGACAGTGAACACTGAAGCTTTCTTT. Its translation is CASSLLGTVNTEAFF.

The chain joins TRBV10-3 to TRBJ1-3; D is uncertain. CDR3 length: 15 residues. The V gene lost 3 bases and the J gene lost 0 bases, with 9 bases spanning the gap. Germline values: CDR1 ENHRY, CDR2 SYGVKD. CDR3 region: CAISDPGISGNTIYF. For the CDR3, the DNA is TGTGCCATCAGTGACCCCGGGATCTCTGGAAACACCATATATTTT.

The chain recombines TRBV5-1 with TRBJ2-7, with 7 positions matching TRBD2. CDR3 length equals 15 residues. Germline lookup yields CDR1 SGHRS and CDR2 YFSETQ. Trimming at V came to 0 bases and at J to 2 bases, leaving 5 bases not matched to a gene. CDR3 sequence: CASSLAPGRAYEQYF. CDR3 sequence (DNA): TGCGCCAGCAGCTTGGCGCCAGGGAGGGCCTACGAGCAGTACTTC.

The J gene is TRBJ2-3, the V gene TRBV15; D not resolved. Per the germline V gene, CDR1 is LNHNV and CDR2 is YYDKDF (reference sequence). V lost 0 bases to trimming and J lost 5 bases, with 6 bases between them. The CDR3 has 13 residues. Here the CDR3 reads CATSRDLLDTQYF. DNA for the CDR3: TGTGCCACCAGCAGAGATCTCCTAGATACGCAGTATTTT.

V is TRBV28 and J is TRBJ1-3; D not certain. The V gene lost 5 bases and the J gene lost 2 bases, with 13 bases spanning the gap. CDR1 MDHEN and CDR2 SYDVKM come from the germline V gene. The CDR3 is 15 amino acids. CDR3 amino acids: CASSIPAGPGNTIYF. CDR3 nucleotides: TGTGCCAGCAGTATCCCCGCTGGGCCTGGAAACACCATATATTTT.

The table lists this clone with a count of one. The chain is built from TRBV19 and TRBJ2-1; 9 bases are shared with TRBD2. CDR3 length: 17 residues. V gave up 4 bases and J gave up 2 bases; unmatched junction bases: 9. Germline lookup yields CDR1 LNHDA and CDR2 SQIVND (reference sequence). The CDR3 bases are TGTGCCAGTAGTAAGCCGGTTAGCGGGAGTACCTACAATGAGCAGTTCTTC. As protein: CASSKPVSGSTYNEQFF. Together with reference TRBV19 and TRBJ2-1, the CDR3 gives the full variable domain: DGGITQSPKYLFRKEGQNVTLSCEQNLNHDAMYWYRQDPGQGLRLIYYSQIVNDFQKGDIAEGYSVSREKKESFPLTVTSAQKNPTAFYLCASSKPVSGSTYNEQFFGPGTRLTVL.

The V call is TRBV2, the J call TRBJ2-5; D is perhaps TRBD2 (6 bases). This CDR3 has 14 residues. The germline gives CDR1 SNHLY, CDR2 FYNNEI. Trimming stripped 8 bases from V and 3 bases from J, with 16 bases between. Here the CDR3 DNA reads TGTGCCAGCGAGGAAGAGGAGGGAAAAGAGACCCAGTACTTC. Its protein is CASEEEEGKETQYF.

CDR3 bases: TGTGCCAGCACCTCCGGGGGAAGAGGCTACGAGCAGTACTTC. As protein: CASTSGGRGYEQYF. This chain uses TRBV7-2 with TRBJ2-7; a possible D gene is TRBD2 (6 bases). V lost 7 bases and J lost 3, with 16 bases in between. Germline V lookup: CDR1 SGHTA, CDR2 FQGNSA. This CDR3 comprises 14 residues. Full variable domain (rest looked up from reference TRBV7-2 and TRBJ2-7): GAGVSQSPSNKVTEKGKDVELRCDPISGHTALYWYRQSLGQGLEFLIYFQGNSAPDKSGLPSDRFSAERTGGSVSTLTIQRTQQEDSAVYLCASTSGGRGYEQYFGPGTRLTVT.

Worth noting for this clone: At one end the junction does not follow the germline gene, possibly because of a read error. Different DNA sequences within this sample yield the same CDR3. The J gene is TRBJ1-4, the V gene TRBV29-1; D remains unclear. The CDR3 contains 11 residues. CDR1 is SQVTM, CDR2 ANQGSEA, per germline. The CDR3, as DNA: TGCAGCGTTTTAACTCATGAAAAACTGTTTTTT. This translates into CSVLTHEKLFF.

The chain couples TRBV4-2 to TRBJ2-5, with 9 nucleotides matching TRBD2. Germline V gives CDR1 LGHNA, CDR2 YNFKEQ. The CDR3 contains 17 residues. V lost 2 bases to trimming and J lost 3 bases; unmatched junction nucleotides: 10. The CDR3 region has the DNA TGTGCCAGCAGCCAACGGGTAGCGGGAGACAGAGAAGAGACCCAGTACTTC. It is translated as CASSQRVAGDREETQYF.

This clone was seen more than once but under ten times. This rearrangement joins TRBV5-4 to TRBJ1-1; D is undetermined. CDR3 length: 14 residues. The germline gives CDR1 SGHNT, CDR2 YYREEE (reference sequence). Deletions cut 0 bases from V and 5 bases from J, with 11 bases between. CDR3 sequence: CASSLEARGTEAFF. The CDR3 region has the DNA TGTGCCAGCAGCTTGGAGGCTAGAGGGACTGAAGCTTTCTTT.

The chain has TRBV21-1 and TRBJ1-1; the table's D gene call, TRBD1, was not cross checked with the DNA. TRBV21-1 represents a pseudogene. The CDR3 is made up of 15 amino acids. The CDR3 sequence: CASSNGTARNTEAFF. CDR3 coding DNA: TGTGCCAGCAGCAACGGGACAGCCCGGAACACTGAAGCTTTCTTT.

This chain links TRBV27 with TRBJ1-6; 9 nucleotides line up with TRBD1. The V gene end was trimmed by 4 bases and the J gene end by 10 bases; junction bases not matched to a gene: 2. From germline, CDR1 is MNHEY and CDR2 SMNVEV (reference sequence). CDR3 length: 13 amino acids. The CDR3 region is CASSWGTGSPLHF. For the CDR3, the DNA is TGTGCCAGCAGTTGGGGGACAGGGTCACCCCTCCACTTT.

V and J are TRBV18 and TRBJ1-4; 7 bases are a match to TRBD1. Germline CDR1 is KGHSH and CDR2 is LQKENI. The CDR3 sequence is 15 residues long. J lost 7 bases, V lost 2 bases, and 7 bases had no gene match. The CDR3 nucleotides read TGTGCCAGCTCACCATCAGCGACAGGGCCTGAAAAACTGTTTTTT. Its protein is CASSPSATGPEKLFF. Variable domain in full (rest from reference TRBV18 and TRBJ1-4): NAGVMQNPRHLVRRRGQEARLRCSPMKGHSHVYWYRQLPEEGLKFMVYLQKENIIDESGMPKERFSAEFPKEGPSILRIQQVVRGDSAAYFCASSPSATGPEKLFFGSGTQLSVL.

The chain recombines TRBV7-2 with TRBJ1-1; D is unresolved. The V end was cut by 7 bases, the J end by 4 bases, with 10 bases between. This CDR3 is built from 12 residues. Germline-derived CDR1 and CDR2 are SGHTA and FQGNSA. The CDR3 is CASIREGTEAFF. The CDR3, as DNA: TGTGCCAGCATCCGAGAGGGCACTGAAGCTTTCTTT.

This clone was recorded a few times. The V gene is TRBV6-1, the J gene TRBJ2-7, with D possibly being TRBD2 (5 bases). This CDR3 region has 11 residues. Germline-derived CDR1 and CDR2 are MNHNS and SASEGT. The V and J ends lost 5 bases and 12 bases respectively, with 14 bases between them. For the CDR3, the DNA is TGTGCCAGCAGTCCCATGGGGAGTGTGTACTTC. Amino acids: CASSPMGSVYF.

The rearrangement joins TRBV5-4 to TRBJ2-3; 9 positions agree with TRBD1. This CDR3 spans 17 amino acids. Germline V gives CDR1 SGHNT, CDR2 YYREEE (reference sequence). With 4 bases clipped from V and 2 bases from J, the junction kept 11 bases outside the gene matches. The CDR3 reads CASSEGGTGRNTDTQYF. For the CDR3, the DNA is TGTGCCAGCAGCGAGGGGGGGACAGGGCGCAACACAGATACGCAGTATTTT.

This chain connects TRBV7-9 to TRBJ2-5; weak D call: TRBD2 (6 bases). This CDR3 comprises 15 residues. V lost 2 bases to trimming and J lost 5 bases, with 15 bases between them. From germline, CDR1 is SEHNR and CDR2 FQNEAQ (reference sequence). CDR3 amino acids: CASSLRKGGEETQYF. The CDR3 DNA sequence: TGTGCCAGCAGCTTACGCAAGGGAGGAGAGGAGACCCAGTACTTC.

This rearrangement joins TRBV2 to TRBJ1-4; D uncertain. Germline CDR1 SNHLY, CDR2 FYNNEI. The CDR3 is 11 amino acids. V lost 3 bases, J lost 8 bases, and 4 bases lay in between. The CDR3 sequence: CASSDVEKLFF. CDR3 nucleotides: TGTGCCAGCAGTGACGTCGAAAAACTGTTTTTT.